The 2 T cell receptor beta chains below come from one sample, sequenced in a study of cytomegalovirus exposure and HLA in healthy donors. The study ran its PCR with 60 Vbeta and 13 Jbeta primers. Only in-frame clones appear in the TCRdb table, and some are missing; sequencing was by immunoSEQ multiplex PCR. The repertoire holds hundreds of thousands of clones, around 90% seen once, with approximately 2.2% in the top ten. The sequenced sample consisted of PBMCs. The origin of the receptors is a woman younger than 35 in good health and CMV-seronegative.

The rearrangement links TRBV30 to TRBJ2-7; possible D gene TRBD2, 5 bases. This CDR3 contains 12 residues. CDR1 and CDR2 from the germline V gene are GTSNPN and SVGIG (reference sequence). V was trimmed by 3 bases and J by 5 bases, leaving 11 bases between them. CDR3 region: CAWSQNGDEQYF. The CDR3 coding sequence is TGTGCCTGGAGCCAAAACGGGGACGAGCAGTACTTC.

This rearrangement joins TRBV28 to TRBJ1-5; 7 bases are shared with TRBD1. The germline V gene encodes CDR1 MDHEN and CDR2 SYDVKM. With V trimmed by 5 bases and J by 6 bases, 10 bases remained unmatched. The CDR3 is made up of 15 amino acids. The CDR3 region has the DNA TGTGCCAGCAGTACCATTACAGGGGCGGGTCAGCCCCAGCATTTT. This sequence encodes CASSTITGAGQPQHF.